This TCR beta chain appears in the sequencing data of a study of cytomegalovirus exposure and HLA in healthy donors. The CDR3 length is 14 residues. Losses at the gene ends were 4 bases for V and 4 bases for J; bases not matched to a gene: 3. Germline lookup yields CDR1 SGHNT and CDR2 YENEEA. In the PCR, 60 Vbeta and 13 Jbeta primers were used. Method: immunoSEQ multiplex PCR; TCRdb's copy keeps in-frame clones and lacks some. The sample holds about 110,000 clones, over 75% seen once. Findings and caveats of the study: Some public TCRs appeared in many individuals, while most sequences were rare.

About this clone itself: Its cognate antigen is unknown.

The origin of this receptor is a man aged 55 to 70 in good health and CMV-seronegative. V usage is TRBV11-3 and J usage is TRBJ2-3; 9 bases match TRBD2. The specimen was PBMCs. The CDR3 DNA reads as TGTGCCAGCAGCTCCCGCGGGGGGGCAGATACGCAGTATTTT. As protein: CASSSRGGADTQYF.